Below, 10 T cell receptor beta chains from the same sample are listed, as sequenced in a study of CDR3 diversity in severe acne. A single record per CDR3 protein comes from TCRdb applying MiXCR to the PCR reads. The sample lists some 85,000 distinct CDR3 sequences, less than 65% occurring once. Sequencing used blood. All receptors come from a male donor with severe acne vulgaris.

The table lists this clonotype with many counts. Here the CDR3 DNA reads TGCAGTGCTAGAGACGAGGACTACGAGCAGTACTTC. This gives the protein CSARDEDYEQYF. The J gene is TRBJ2-7, the V gene TRBV20-1, with D hard to call. Germline V gene data show CDR1 as DFQATT and CDR2 as SNEGSKA (reference sequence). The CDR3 has 12 residues. V lost 0 bases and J lost 3, with 6 bases in between.

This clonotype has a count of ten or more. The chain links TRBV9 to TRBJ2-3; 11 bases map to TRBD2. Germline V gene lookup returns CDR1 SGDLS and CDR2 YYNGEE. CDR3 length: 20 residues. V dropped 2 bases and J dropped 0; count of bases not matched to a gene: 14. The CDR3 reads CASSVSTPSGRYSSTDTQYF. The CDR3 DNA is TGTGCCAGCAGCGTTTCGACCCCTAGCGGGAGGTACTCTAGCACAGATACGCAGTATTTT.

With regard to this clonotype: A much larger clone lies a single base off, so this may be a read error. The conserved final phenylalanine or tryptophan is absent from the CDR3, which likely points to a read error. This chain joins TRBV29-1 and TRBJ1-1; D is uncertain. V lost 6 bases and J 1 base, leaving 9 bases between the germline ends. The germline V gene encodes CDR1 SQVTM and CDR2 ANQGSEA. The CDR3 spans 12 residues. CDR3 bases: TGCAGCGTCGAGGACCCGAACACTGAAGCTTTCATT. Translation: CSVEDPNTEAFI.

The CDR3 DNA reads TGCAGCGTTGAAAGGGTTAACACTGAAGCTTTCTTT. As protein: CSVERVNTEAFF. The gene calls are TRBV29-1 and TRBJ1-1; D is unresolved. V was shortened by 2 bases and J by 2 bases, with 6 bases between the two germline ends. This CDR3 is built from 12 residues. Germline CDR1 and CDR2: SQVTM and ANQGSEA.

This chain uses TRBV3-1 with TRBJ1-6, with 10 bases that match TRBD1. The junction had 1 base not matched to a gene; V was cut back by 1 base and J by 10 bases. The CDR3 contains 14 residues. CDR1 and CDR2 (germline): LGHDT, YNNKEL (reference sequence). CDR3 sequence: CASSQAGQGSPLHF. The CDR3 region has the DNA TGTGCCAGCAGCCAAGCGGGACAGGGGTCACCCCTCCACTTT.

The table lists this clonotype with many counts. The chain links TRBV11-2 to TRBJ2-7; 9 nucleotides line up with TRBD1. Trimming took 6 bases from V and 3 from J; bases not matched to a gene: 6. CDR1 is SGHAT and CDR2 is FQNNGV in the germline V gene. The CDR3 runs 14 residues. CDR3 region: CASRWTGDSYEQYF. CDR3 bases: TGTGCCAGCAGATGGACAGGGGATAGCTACGAGCAGTACTTC.

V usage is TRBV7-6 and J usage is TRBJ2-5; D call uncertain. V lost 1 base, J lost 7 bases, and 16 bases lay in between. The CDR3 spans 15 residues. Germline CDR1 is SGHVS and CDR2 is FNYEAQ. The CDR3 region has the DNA TGTGCCAGCAGCTTAGTGGTGGGCAGGTTGGGGACCCAGTACTTC. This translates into CASSLVVGRLGTQYF.

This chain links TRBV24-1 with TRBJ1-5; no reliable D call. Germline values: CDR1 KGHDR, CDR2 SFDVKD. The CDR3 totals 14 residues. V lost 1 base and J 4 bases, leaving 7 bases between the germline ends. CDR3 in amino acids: CATSDLDENQPQHF. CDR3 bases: TGTGCCACCAGTGATTTAGACGAGAATCAGCCCCAGCATTTT.

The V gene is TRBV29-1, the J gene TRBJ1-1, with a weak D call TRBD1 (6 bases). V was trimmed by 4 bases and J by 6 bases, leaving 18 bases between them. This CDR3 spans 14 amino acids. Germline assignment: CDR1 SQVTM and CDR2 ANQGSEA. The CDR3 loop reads CSVVGGPGFSEAFF. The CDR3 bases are TGCAGCGTTGTAGGGGGGCCGGGGTTTTCTGAAGCTTTCTTT.

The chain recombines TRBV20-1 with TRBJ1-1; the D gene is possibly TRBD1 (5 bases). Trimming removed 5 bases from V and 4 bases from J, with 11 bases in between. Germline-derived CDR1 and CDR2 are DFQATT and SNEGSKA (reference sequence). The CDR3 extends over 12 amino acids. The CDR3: CSAAGTATEAFF. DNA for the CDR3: TGCAGTGCTGCCGGGACGGCCACTGAAGCTTTCTTT.